Presented here are 20 T cell receptor beta chains from one specimen sequenced in a study of blood T cells in healthy people across ages. A J-beta primer mix and a sample-barcoded 5' primer were used in a second PCR of about 6 to 12 cycles. TCRdb redid the calling of the 5' RACE reads with MiXCR, one entry per CDR3 protein. This table holds some 1.5 million distinct CDR3 sequences, 28% found once. The sequencing input was blood. These TCRs come from a woman in her 30s in good health.

The gene calls are TRBV28 and TRBJ1-4; D is perhaps TRBD1 (5 bases). Between the trimmed V and J ends, which lost 9 bases and 5 bases, there was a span of 16 bases. This CDR3 comprises 14 residues. Germline CDR1 and CDR2: MDHEN and SYDVKM. The DNA for the CDR3 is TGTGCCAGTTTCTCAGGGAACGCGAATGAAAAACTGTTTTTT. Amino acid sequence: CASFSGNANEKLFF. The complete variable domain, with remaining parts taken from reference TRBV28 and TRBJ1-4, reads DVKVTQSSRYLVKRTGEKVFLECVQDMDHENMFWYRQDPGLGLRLIYFSYDVKMKEKGDIPEGYSVSREKKERFSLILESASTNQTSMYLCASFSGNANEKLFFGSGTQLSVL.

In this sample, this clonotype turned up a few times. This sequence joins TRBV5-1 and TRBJ2-1; D is ambiguous. Trimming pared 0 bases from V and 5 bases from J, leaving 9 bases between. Looked up from germline, CDR1 is SGHRS and CDR2 is YFSETQ. This CDR3 region has 14 residues. CDR3 bases: TGCGCCAGCAGCTTGGCCACGGGCCACAATGAGCAGTTCTTC. It codes for CASSLATGHNEQFF.

This clonotype has a count of ten or more. The chain carries TRBV20-1 and TRBJ2-7; D is uncertain. CDR1 and CDR2 (germline): DFQATT, SNEGSKA (reference sequence). The CDR3 runs to 13 residues. Trimming removed 3 bases at V and 1 base at J, with 10 bases between. The DNA of the CDR3 is TGCAGTGCTAGCCTAGGGCTGTCCTACGAGCAGTACTTC. Protein: CSASLGLSYEQYF.

This chain joins TRBV5-6 and TRBJ2-7; 8 bases align to TRBD1. The CDR3 contains 15 residues. V was pared by 0 bases and J by 3 bases, with 5 bases of the junction left unmatched. CDR1 SGHDT and CDR2 YYEEEE come from the germline V gene. CDR3 sequence: CASSLAGGAHYEQYF. The CDR3 region has the DNA TGTGCCAGCAGCTTGGCAGGGGGCGCCCACTACGAGCAGTACTTC.

V gene TRBV7-9 combines with J gene TRBJ2-1, with 11 nucleotides matching TRBD2. The CDR3 consists of 17 residues. From germline, CDR1 is SEHNR and CDR2 FQNEAQ (reference sequence). Losses at the gene ends were 4 bases for V and 5 bases for J; bases not matched to a gene: 10. In nucleotides, the CDR3 is TGTGCCAGCAGCTCAAGGGGAGGGACTAGCGGAGACAATGAGCAGTTCTTC. It translates to CASSSRGGTSGDNEQFF.

The genes are TRBV20-1 and TRBJ1-4; D gene ambiguous. Germline CDR1 is DFQATT and CDR2 is SNEGSKA (reference sequence). The CDR3 covers 15 residues. The V and J ends lost 0 bases and 7 bases respectively, with 15 bases between them. CDR3: CSARDPRSRGEKLFF. The CDR3 DNA follows: TGCAGTGCTAGAGATCCCAGGTCCAGAGGTGAAAAACTGTTTTTT.

This clonotype has a handful of counts. The chain carries TRBV12-3 or TRBV12-4 and TRBJ1-1; 7 nucleotides match TRBD1. The trim removed 7 bases at V and 0 bases at J, leaving 5 bases unmatched. The CDR3 loop spans 14 amino acids. CDR3 coding DNA: TGTGCCAGCACTACGACAGGGCTGAACACTGAAGCTTTCTTT. This translates into CASTTTGLNTEAFF.

The chain is built from TRBV20-1 and TRBJ2-5; 10 bases fit TRBD1. The CDR3 runs 15 residues. Germline trimming cut 4 bases from V and 3 bases from J; bases unmatched to any gene: 8. The V gene's germline CDR1 is DFQATT and CDR2 SNEGSKA (reference sequence). CDR3 in DNA: TGCAGTGCTACTGGGGACAGGGGCTTGAAAGAGACCCAGTACTTC. Its protein product is CSATGDRGLKETQYF.

This clonotype was detected ten times or more. The gene calls are TRBV12-3 or TRBV12-4 and TRBJ2-5, with D maybe TRBD2 (6 bases). V lost 4 bases and J lost 5, with 11 bases in between. The CDR3 is 13 residues long. The CDR3 protein is CASSYRGTETQYF. CDR3 in DNA: TGTGCCAGCAGTTATCGCGGGACGGAGACCCAGTACTTC.

This clonotype was recorded a few times. The chain is built from TRBV4-1 and TRBJ2-1, with 7 bases matching TRBD1. The CDR3 covers 16 residues. CDR1 and CDR2 from the germline V gene are MGHRA and YSYEKL. Losses at the gene ends were 4 bases for V and 3 bases for J; bases not matched to a gene: 9. The CDR3 coding sequence is TGCGCCAGCAGCCCTGGACAGGATAATGGCTACAATGAGCAGTTCTTC. Encoded protein: CASSPGQDNGYNEQFF.

As concerns this clonotype: One end of the junction varies from germline; a read error may be responsible. V is TRBV11-2 and J is TRBJ2-5; tentatively, D is TRBD1 (6 bases). In germline, CDR1 is SGHAT, CDR2 FQNNGV. The CDR3 totals 16 residues. CDR3 protein: CASSRRTRDNQEAQYF. CDR3 bases: TGTGCCAGCAGCCGAAGGACCCGGGACAACCAAGAGGCCCAGTACTTC.

This clonotype was found a few times. The genes are TRBV7-2 and TRBJ2-2; D not resolved. Germline lookup yields CDR1 SGHTA and CDR2 FQGNSA. The CDR3 extends over 14 amino acids. V was cut by 5 bases and J by 1 base, with 8 bases left in between. The CDR3, as DNA: TGTGCCAGCAGCCGCCTGGTGAACACCGGGGAGCTGTTTTTT. Translation: CASSRLVNTGELFF.

For this clonotype: Germline is not matched at one junction end, which may reflect a read error. The CDR3 sequence: CASNLGSGANVPTF. The CDR3 region has the DNA TGTGCCAGCAATTTGGGATCTGGGGCCAACGTCCCGACTTTC. The chain employs TRBV28 and TRBJ2-6, with D possibly TRBD1 on 5 matching bases. The CDR3 spans 14 residues. Germline values: CDR1 MDHEN, CDR2 SYDVKM.

The rearrangement uses TRBV9 and TRBJ2-1, with 8 bases aligning to TRBD2. From germline, CDR1 is SGDLS and CDR2 YYNGEE. The CDR3 is made up of 12 amino acids. V dropped 2 bases and J dropped 10; count of bases not matched to a gene: 2. As DNA, the CDR3 is TGTGCCAGCAGCGTTAGCGGGATGGAGCAGTTCTTC. Residues: CASSVSGMEQFF.

In the case of this clonotype: Its ends do not fully match the called genes, so a read error is possible. V is TRBV7-2 and J is TRBJ2-3, with TRBD2 identical over 14 bases. CDR3 length equals 16 residues. The germline V gene has CDR1 SGHTA and CDR2 FQGNSA. The CDR3 bases are TGTGCCGGCAGCTTGGGGACTAGCGGGAGCAGGGTTACGCAGTATTTT. The encoded protein is CAGSLGTSGSRVTQYF. Supplemented by reference TRBV7-2 and TRBJ2-3, the full variable domain reads GAGVSQSPSNKVTEKGKDVELRCDPISGHTALYWYRQSLGQGLEFLIYFQGNSAPDKSGLPSDRFSAERTGGSVSTLTIQRTQQEDSAVYLCAGSLGTSGSRVTQYFGPGTRLTVL.

A remark on this clonotype: Possible read error: a much larger clone is one base away. The rearrangement links TRBV7-2 to TRBJ2-1; 11 nucleotides line up with TRBD1. The CDR3 consists of 15 residues. Germline V CDR1 and CDR2: SGHTA, FQGNSA. V gave up 4 bases and J gave up 8 bases; unmatched junction bases: 7. This chain's CDR3 is CTSSSGTGGFYEQFF. The CDR3 coding sequence is TGTACCAGCAGCTCCGGGACAGGGGGTTTCTATGAGCAGTTCTTC.

V is TRBV6-6 and J is TRBJ2-7; perhaps TRBD2 as D (6 bases). Germline CDR1 reads MNHNY; CDR2 reads SVGAGI (reference sequence). The germline V and J ends were trimmed by 6 bases and 0 bases, with 15 bases remaining between them. This CDR3 is built from 15 residues. Written as DNA, the CDR3 is TGTGCCAGCAGCAAAAGCGGGCGGAGCTCCTACGAGCAGTACTTC. Its protein product is CASSKSGRSSYEQYF.

This chain links TRBV20-1 with TRBJ2-7; TRBD1 aligns across 8 bases. Germline CDR1 DFQATT, CDR2 SNEGSKA (reference sequence). V lost 3 bases, J lost 3 bases, and 4 bases stayed unmatched. The CDR3 length is 13 residues. The CDR3 sequence: CSARGTGDYEQYF. The DNA for the CDR3 is TGCAGTGCTAGGGGGACAGGAGACTACGAGCAGTACTTC.

About this clonotype: This sequence may be a read error, since a much larger clone differs from it by one base. The genes are TRBV29-1 and TRBJ1-2, with 8 positions matching TRBD1. The junction had 8 bases not matched to a gene; V was cut back by 2 bases and J by 6 bases. The CDR3 sequence is 14 residues long. Looked up from germline, CDR1 is SQVTM and CDR2 is ANQGSEA. CDR3 loop: CSVELDRVCNGYTF. The CDR3 DNA reads as TGCAGCGTTGAACTGGACAGGGTATGCAATGGCTACACCTTC.

This clonotype was seen at least ten times. The V call is TRBV7-2, the J call TRBJ2-1; D not resolved. V was shortened by 5 bases and J by 4 bases, with 9 bases between the two germline ends. This CDR3 contains 13 residues. Germline CDR1 SGHTA, CDR2 FQGNSA. CDR3 nucleotide sequence: TGTGCCAGCAGCCTCAGTCTTTACAATGAGCAGTTCTTC. Protein sequence: CASSLSLYNEQFF.